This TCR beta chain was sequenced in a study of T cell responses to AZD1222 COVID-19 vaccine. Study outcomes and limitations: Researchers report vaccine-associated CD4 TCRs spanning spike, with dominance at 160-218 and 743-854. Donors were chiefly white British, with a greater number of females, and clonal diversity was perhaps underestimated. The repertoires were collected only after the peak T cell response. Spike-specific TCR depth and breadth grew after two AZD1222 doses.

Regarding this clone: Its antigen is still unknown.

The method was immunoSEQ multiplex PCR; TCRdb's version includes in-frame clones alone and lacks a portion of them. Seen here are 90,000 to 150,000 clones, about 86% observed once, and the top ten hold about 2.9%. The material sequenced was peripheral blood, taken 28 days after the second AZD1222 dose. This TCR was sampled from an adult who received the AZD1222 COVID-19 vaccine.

CDR3 DNA sequence: TGTGCCAGCAGCTTAGGTGGGGTGAGTGAAGCTTTCTTT. Its translation is CASSLGGVSEAFF. The V and J genes are TRBV7-3 and TRBJ1-1; no reliable D call. V dropped 2 bases and J dropped 7 bases, with 11 bases sitting between them. The CDR3 sequence is 13 residues long. Germline CDR1 SGHTA, CDR2 FQGTGA.